This T cell receptor (beta chain) was recovered during a study of T-cell reconstitution after alpha-beta-depleted transplantation in children (dated by TCRdb to about 2016). Notes on the research overall: The study quantitatively tracked T-cell immune reconstitution after TCRalphabeta/CD19-depleted allogeneic hematopoietic cell transplantation in children using TCR repertoire profiling.

The study at large found these results: About two months after transplant, the apparently early recovery of alphabetaT-cell counts reportedly depended on just several hundred clones that had expanded rapidly and came from non-depleted graft cells. Over subsequent months, a decline in hyperexpanded clone frequencies was noted, and after one year, T-cell counts and TCRbeta diversity were mostly ascribed to newly produced T cells. The high TCRbeta diversity at day 60 in some patients was ascribed to recipient T cells and intrathymic progenitors that had survived conditioning.

As to this clonotype: This clone's antigen is unknown. The record has no base qualities; no much larger clone is one base away.

The method behind the library was PCR. The sample was run on an Illumina HiSeq 2500. TCR libraries were prepared with molecular barcoding, using unique molecular identifiers to normalize TCRbeta repertoire quantification. TCRdb applied fastp at Q25 and MiXCR to the public reads, then kept only in-frame beta chains. Rows are combined by CDR3 protein, so each entry shows the most common genes and DNA. The sample records hundreds of thousands of distinct CDR3 sequences, 10% to 15% of which are singletons. The biggest ten clones account for 2.2% of the sample. Including cysteine and phenylalanine, the CDR3 has 13 amino acids. Left in the record is the CDR3 DNA by itself, 39 bases read in frame from the first base. For CDR1 and CDR2, the germline V gene lists SGDLS and YYNGEE. The trim is 0 bases for V and 1 base for J, with a gap of 5 bases between the germline ends. Interpreted using the paper, the treatment or condition label stands for: allogeneic hematopoietic cell transplantation with graft depleted of TCRalphabeta T cells and CD19 B cells. TCRalphabeta/CD19-depleted allogeneic hematopoietic cell grafts were given to the transplant recipients, all of whom were children.

Sequencing was performed on PBMCs, mostly from graft donor cells, taken 360 days after TCRalphabeta/CD19-depleted stem cell transplant. This receptor was taken from a male patient between 5 and 17 years old who had a stem cell transplant for acute myeloid leukemia, so the T cells may come from the graft donor. The chain links TRBV9 with TRBJ2-7; too little of a D gene remains to name it. This receptor carries the CDR3 CASSVDSSYEQYF. The DNA sequence is TGTGCCAGCAGCGTAGACTCGTCCTACGAGCAGTACTTC.